The clone carrying this T cell receptor beta chain was seen many times. Antigen: not known. This entry is derived from a study of regulatory T cells in long-lasting Graves disease. Study-wide results and limits: Under persistent disease, TRBV28, TRBJ1-2 and TRBJ2-5 were used preferentially.

Assembly of TCR beta libraries relied on iRepertoire HTBI primers together with Arm-PCR of CDR3 regions. TCRdb redid the calling of the multiplex PCR reads with MiXCR, one entry per CDR3 protein. The table lists a few hundred thousand distinct CDR3 sequences, less than 25% of them singletons, with about a quarter in the top ten. The germline V gene encodes CDR1 MNHEY and CDR2 SVGEGT. The CDR3 runs 16 residues. V lost 0 bases, J lost 1 base, and 12 bases lay in between. This sample's time point: persistent/refractory GD, antithyroid drugs over 5 years with positive TRAb. The authors made the TCR library using RNA they extracted from PBMCs. American Thyroid Association guidelines defined Graves' disease diagnosis.

This chain uses TRBV6-2 or TRBV6-3 with TRBJ2-5; D might be TRBD2 (7 bases). This clonotype was obtained from a female donor with Graves disease. The sample was peripheral blood mononuclear cells (PBMCs), taken when the disease was refractory, from a patient treated with antithyroid drugs. The CDR3 region has the DNA TGTGCCAGCAGTTACTCGACGGGGGGCAGCCAAGAGACCCAGTACTTC. Translating it yields CASSYSTGGSQETQYF.